This paragraph covers one T cell receptor (beta chain) sequence. Germline CDR1 is MNHEY and CDR2 is SMNVEV (reference sequence). The CDR3 contains 14 residues. Trimming cost V 3 bases and J 7 bases, with 13 bases left between them. With each sample, at least 6 micrograms of total RNA were extracted. This sample was included in a study of blood T cells in healthy people across ages. The second PCR ran about 7 to 12 cycles with a sample-barcoded 5' primer and J-beta primers. TCRdb passed the 5' RACE reads through MiXCR, listing each CDR3 protein once. The repertoire holds 1.5 million to 2 million distinct CDR3 sequences, roughly 30% seen once, with approximately 11% in the top ten.

The TCR was taken from a woman aged 25 to 45 in good health. The sequencing input was blood. This chain joins TRBV27 and TRBJ2-1, with D perhaps being TRBD1 or TRBD2 (5 bases each). The CDR3 protein is CASSFNRGANEQFF. The CDR3 bases are TGTGCCAGCAGTTTTAACCGGGGCGCGAATGAGCAGTTCTTC.